This T cell receptor beta chain was recorded in a study of circulating tumor DNA in untreated peripheral T-cell lymphoma (dated by TCRdb to about 2021). The library was built by means of the immunoSEQ multiplex PCR assay. TCRdb retrieved this table from immuneACCESS and kept in-frame rearrangements only. Not all clones are present; in checked studies, unresolved V genes account for under half, and no reason is known for the remainder. A total of fewer than 11,000 clones appear in this sample, about three quarters of them only once. 30% to 35% of the sample comes from the top ten. As encoded in the germline V gene, CDR1 is MNHGY while CDR2 is SAAAGT. The CDR3 sequence holds 13 residues, the cysteine and phenylalanine included. The entry retains the CDR3 DNA only, 39 bases that are in frame from base 1. Trimming accounts for 10 bases at V and 3 bases at J, while the number of junction bases matched to no gene is 2.

What the authors observed across the whole study: Tumor-specific clonotypes were identified in about four fifths of patients, with identification achieved from approximately 87% of baseline tissues and about 70% of baseline serum samples.

Tumor-specific TCR clonotypes were identified by sequencing baseline tumor tissue collected before treatment. Next-generation sequencing of T-cell receptor sequences was used to monitor peripheral T-cell lymphoma patients receiving frontline treatment on a trial. This clone was detected a few times. No cognate antigen has been identified for it. No base quality values were provided; no much bigger clone lies one nucleotide off. The clonotype was recovered from a human donor with peripheral T-cell lymphoma. The sequenced sample consisted of tumor tissue. This sequence uses TRBV6-8 and TRBJ2-2, and 10 junctional nucleotides match TRBD1. The CDR3 protein sequence reads: CAIGTGDTGELFF. The nucleotide sequence is given as TGTGCCATCGGGACAGGGGACACCGGGGAGCTGTTTTTT.